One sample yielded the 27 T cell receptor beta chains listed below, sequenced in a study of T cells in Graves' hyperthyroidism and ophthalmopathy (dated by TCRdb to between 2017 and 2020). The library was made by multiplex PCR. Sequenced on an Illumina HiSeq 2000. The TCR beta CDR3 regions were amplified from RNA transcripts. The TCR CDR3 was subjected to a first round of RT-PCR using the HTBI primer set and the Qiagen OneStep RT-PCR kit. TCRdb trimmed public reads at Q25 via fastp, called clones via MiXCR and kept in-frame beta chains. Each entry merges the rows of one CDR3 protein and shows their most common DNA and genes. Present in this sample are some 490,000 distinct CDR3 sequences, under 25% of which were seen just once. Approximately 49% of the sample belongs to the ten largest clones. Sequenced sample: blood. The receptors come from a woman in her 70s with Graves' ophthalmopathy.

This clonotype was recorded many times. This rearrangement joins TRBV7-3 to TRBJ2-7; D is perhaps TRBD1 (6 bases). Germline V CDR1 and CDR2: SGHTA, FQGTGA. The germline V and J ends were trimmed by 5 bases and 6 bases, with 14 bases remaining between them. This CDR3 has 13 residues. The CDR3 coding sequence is TGTGCCAGCAGCACGACAGGTTCCGGCGAGCAGTACTTC. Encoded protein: CASSTTGSGEQYF. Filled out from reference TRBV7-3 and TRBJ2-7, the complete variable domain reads GAGVSQTPSNKVTEKGKYVELRCDPISGHTALYWYRQSLGQGPEFLIYFQGTGAADDSGLPNDRFFAVRPEGSVSTLKIQRTERGDSAVYLCASSTTGSGEQYFGPGTRLTVT.

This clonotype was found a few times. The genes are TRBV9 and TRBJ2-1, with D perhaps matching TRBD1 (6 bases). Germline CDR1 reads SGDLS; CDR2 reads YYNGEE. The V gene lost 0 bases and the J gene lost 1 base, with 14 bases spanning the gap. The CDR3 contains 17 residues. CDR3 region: CASSVEVGATSYNEQFF. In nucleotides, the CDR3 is TGTGCCAGCAGCGTAGAAGTGGGGGCGACGTCCTACAATGAGCAGTTCTTC.

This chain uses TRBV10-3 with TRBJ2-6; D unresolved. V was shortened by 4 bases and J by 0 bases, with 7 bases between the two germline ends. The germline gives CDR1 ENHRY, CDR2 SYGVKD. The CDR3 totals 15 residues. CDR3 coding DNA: TGTGCCATCAGTGGGAAAGGCTCTGGGGCCAACGTCCTGACTTTC. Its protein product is CAISGKGSGANVLTF.

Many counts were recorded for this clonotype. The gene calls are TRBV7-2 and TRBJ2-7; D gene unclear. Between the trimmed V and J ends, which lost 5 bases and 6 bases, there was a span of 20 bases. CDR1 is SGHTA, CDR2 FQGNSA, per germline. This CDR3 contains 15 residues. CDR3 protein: CASSQKGGRFAEQYF. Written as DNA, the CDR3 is TGTGCCAGCAGCCAGAAGGGCGGACGGTTTGCCGAGCAGTACTTC.

The CDR3 sequence is CSAKPPSFVRNQPQHF. The CDR3, as DNA: TGCAGTGCTAAACCCCCCAGTTTTGTGCGTAATCAGCCCCAGCATTTT. This rearrangement joins TRBV20-1 to TRBJ1-5; D is unresolved. Germline V CDR1 and CDR2: DFQATT, SNEGSKA (reference sequence). With 4 bases removed from V and 4 bases from J, the gap between germline ends came to 20 bases. CDR3 size: 16 residues.

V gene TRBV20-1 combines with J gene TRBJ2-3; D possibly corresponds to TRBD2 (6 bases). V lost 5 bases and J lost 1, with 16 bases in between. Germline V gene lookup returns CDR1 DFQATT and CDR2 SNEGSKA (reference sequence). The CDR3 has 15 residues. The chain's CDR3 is CSAPRGTEGTDTQYF. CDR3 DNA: TGCAGTGCTCCCCGGGGGACGGAAGGCACAGATACGCAGTATTTT.

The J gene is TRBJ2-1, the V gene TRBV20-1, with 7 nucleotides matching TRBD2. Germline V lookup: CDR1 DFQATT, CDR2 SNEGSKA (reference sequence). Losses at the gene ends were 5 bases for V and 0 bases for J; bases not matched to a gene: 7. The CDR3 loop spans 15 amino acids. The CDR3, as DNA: TGCAGTGCTGGGGGGGACTGGCCCTCCTACAATGAGCAGTTCTTC. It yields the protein CSAGGDWPSYNEQFF.

CDR3 amino acids: CASSYGSEKQETQYF. CDR3 DNA sequence: TGTGCCAGCAGTTACGGCAGTGAGAAACAAGAGACCCAGTACTTC. V gene TRBV6-6 combines with J gene TRBJ2-5; no reliable D call. The CDR3 contains 15 residues. Trimming took off 2 bases at V and 2 bases at J, with 12 bases between the two ends. Germline V gene lookup returns CDR1 MNHNY and CDR2 SVGAGI (reference sequence).

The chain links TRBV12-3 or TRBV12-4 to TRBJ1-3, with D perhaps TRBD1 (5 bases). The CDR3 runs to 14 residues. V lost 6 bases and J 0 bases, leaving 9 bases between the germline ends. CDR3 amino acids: CASSWDGSGNTIYF. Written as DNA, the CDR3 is TGTGCCAGCAGCTGGGACGGCTCTGGAAACACCATATATTTT.

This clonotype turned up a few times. This CDR3 reads CASSTGTGGSYNSPLHF. In nucleotides, the CDR3 is TGTGCCAGCAGTACCGGGACAGGGGGCTCCTATAATTCACCCCTCCACTTT. This sequence joins TRBV12-3 or TRBV12-4 and TRBJ1-6; 11 positions agree with TRBD1. The CDR3 length is 17 residues. V was clipped by 5 bases and J by 0 bases; unmatched bases: 3.

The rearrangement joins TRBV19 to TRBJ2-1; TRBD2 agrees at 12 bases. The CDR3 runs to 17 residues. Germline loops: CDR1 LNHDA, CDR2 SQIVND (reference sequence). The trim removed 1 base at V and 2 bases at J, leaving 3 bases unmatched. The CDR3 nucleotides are TGTGCCAGTAGTATAGTTGCTAGCGGGAGGGCCTACAATGAGCAGTTCTTC. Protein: CASSIVASGRAYNEQFF. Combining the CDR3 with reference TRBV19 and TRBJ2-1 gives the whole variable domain DGGITQSPKYLFRKEGQNVTLSCEQNLNHDAMYWYRQDPGQGLRLIYYSQIVNDFQKGDIAEGYSVSREKKESFPLTVTSAQKNPTAFYLCASSIVASGRAYNEQFFGPGTRLTVL.

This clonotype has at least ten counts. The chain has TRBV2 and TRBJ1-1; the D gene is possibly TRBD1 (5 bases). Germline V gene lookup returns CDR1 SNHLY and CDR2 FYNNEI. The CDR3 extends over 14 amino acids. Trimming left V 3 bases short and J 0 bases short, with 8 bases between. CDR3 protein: CASSEAGMNTEAFF. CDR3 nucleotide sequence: TGTGCCAGCAGTGAGGCAGGGATGAACACTGAAGCTTTCTTT.

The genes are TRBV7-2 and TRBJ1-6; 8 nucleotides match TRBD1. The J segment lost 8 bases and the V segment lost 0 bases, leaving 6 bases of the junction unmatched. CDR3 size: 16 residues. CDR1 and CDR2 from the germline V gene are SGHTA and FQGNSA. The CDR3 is CASSLAWTGSDSPLHF. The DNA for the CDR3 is TGTGCCAGCAGCTTAGCGTGGACAGGGAGTGATTCACCCCTCCACTTT.

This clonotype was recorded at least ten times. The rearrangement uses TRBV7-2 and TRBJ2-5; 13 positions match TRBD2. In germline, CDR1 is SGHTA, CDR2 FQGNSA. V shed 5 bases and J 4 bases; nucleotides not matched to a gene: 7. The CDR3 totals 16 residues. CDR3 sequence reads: CASSVGTSGMGETQYF. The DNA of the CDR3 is TGTGCCAGCAGCGTGGGGACTAGCGGGATGGGAGAGACCCAGTACTTC.

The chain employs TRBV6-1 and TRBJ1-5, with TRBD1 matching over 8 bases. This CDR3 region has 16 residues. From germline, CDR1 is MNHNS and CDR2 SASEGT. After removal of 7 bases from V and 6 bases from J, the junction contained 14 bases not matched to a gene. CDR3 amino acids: CASIPSPRGRGQPQHF. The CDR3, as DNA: TGTGCCAGCATCCCAAGCCCCAGGGGGCGGGGTCAGCCCCAGCATTTT.

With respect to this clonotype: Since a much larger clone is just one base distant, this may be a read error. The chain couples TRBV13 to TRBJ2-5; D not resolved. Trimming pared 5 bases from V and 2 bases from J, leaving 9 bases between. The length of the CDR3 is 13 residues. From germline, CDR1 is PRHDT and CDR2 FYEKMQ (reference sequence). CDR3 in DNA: TGTGCCAGCAGCCCCCCCCGTCAAGAGACCCAGTACTTC. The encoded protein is CASSPPRQETQYF.

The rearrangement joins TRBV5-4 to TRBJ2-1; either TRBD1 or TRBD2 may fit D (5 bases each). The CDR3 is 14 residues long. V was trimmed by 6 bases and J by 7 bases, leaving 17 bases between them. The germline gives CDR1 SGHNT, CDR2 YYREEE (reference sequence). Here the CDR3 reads CASTPRSGGNEQFF. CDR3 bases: TGTGCCAGCACACCCCGGAGTGGGGGAAATGAGCAGTTCTTC.

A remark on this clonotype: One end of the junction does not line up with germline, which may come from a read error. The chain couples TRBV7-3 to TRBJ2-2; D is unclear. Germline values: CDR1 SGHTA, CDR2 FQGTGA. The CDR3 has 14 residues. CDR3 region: CASGLNPRQGELFF. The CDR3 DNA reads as TGTGCCAGCGGCTTAAATCCCCGTCAAGGGGAGCTGTTTTTT.

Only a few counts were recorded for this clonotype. CDR3 nucleotides: TGTGCCAGCAGTGCGGACAGGGAAGTTTACAATGAGCAGTTCTTC. This encodes CASSADREVYNEQFF. The chain couples TRBV2 to TRBJ2-1, with 8 bases lining up with TRBD1. The V gene's germline CDR1 is SNHLY and CDR2 FYNNEI. CDR3 length: 15 amino acids. V trimming: 4 bases; J trimming: 4 bases; junction bases outside the gene matches: 6.

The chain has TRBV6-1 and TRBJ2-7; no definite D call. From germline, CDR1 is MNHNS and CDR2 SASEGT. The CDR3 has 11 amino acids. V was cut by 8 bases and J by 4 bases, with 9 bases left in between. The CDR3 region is CASEELYEQYF. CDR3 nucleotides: TGTGCCAGCGAGGAGCTTTACGAGCAGTACTTC.

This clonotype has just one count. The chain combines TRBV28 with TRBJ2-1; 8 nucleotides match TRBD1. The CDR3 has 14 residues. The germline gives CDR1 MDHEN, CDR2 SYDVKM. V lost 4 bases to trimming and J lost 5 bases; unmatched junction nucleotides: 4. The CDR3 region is CASSSWTGNNEQFF. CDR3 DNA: TGTGCCAGCAGTTCGTGGACAGGGAACAATGAGCAGTTCTTC.

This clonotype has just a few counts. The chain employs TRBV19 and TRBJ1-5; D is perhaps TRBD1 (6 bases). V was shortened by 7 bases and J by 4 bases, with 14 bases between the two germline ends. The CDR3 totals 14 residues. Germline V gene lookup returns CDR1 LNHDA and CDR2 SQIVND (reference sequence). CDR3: CASTKRDINQPQHF. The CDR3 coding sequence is TGTGCCAGTACCAAAAGGGACATTAATCAGCCCCAGCATTTT. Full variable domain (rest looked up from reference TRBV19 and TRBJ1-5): DGGITQSPKYLFRKEGQNVTLSCEQNLNHDAMYWYRQDPGQGLRLIYYSQIVNDFQKGDIAEGYSVSREKKESFPLTVTSAQKNPTAFYLCASTKRDINQPQHFGDGTRLSIL.

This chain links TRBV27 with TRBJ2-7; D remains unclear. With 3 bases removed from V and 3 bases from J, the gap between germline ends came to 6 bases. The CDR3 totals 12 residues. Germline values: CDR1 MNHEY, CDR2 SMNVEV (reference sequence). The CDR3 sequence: CASSLPVYEQYF. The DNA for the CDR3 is TGTGCCAGCAGTTTGCCCGTCTACGAGCAGTACTTC.

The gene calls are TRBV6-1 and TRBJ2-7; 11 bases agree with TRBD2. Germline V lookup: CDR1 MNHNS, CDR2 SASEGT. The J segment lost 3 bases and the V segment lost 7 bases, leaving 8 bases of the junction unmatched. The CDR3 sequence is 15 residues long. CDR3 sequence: CASTLIAGGYYEQYF. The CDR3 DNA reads TGTGCCAGCACCCTAATAGCGGGAGGGTACTACGAGCAGTACTTC.

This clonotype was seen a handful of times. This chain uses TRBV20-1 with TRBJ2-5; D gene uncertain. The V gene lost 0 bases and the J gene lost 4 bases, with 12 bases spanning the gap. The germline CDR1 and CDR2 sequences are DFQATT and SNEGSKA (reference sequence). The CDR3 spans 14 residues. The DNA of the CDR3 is TGCAGTGCTAGAGATTGGCAGCCCGGAGAGACCCAGTACTTC. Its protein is CSARDWQPGETQYF.

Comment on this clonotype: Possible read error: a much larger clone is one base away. The CDR3 spells CASSAGMSTEAFF. The CDR3 DNA sequence: TGTGCCAGCAGTGCGGGGATGAGCACTGAAGCTTTCTTT. This sequence joins TRBV6-1 and TRBJ1-1; D remains ambiguous. Trimming cost V 4 bases and J 4 bases, with 10 bases left between them. The CDR3 spans 13 residues. Per germline, CDR1 MNHNS and CDR2 SASEGT.

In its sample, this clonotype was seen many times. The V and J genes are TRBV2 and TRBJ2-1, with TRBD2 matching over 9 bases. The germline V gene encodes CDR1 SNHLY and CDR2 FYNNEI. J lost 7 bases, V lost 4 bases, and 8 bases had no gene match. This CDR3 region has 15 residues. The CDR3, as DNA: TGTGCCAGCAGTGCGTCCAGCGGGAGGTGGAATGAGCAGTTCTTC. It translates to CASSASSGRWNEQFF. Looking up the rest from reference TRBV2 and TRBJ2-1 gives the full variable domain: EPEVTQTPSHQVTQMGQEVILRCVPISNHLYFYWYRQILGQKVEFLVSFYNNEISEKSEIFDDQFSVERPDGSNFTLKIRSTKLEDSAMYFCASSASSGRWNEQFFGPGTRLTVL.